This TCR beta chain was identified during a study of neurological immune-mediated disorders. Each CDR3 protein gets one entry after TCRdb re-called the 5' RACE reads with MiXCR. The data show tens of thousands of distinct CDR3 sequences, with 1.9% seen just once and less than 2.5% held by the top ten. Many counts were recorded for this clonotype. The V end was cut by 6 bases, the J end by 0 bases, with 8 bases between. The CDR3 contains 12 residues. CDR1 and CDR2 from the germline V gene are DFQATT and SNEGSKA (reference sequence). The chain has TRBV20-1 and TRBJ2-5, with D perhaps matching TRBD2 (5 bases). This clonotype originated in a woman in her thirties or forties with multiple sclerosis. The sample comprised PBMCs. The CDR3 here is CSASRDQETQYF. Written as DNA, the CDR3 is TGCAGTGCGTCGCGGGACCAAGAGACCCAGTACTTC.